This TCR beta chain is drawn from a study of Ad26.COV2.S vaccination and SARS-CoV-2 variants. Across the whole study: The donor belonged to the COV1001 Ad26.COV2.S trial arm. Ad26.COV2.S given intramuscularly, once or twice 56 days apart.

CDR1 is MNHEY, CDR2 SMNVEV, per germline (reference sequence). V was clipped by 3 bases and J by 4 bases, with 13 bases between them. CDR3 size: 15 residues. Libraries were prepared by immunoSEQ multiplex PCR; TCRdb keeps only in-frame clonotypes and omits some of them. The table has about 280,000 clones, more than 75% seen once. As to treatment: around 19 received Ad26.COV2.S at low or high dose, single or two shots; roughly five received placebo; per-sample allocation not given. On day 63 after the first injection, vaccine and placebo recipients gave samples. The TCR sequence derives from a person aged 18-60 years who received the Ad26.COV2.S COVID-19 vaccine or a placebo. The chain employs TRBV27 and TRBJ2-1; D may correspond to TRBD1 or TRBD2 (8 bases each). The source material was peripheral blood, sampled in a trial of Ad26.COV2.S vaccine versus placebo. CDR3: CASSFGGDRYNEQFF. In DNA, the CDR3 is TGTGCCAGCAGTTTCGGGGGGGACAGGTACAATGAGCAGTTCTTC.